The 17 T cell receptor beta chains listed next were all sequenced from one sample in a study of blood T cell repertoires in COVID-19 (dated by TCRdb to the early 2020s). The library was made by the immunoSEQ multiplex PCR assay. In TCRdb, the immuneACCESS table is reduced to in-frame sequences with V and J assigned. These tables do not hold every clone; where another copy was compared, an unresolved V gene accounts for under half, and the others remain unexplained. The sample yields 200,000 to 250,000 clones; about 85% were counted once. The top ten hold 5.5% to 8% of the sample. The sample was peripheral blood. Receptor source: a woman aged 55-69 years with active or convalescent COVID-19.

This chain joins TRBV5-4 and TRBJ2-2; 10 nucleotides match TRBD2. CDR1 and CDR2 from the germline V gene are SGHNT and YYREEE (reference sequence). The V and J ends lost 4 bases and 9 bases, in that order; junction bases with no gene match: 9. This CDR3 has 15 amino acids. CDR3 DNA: TGTGCCAGCAGCCGACCGGGACTAGCGCCCCGGGAGCTGTTTTTT. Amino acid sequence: CASSRPGLAPRELFF.

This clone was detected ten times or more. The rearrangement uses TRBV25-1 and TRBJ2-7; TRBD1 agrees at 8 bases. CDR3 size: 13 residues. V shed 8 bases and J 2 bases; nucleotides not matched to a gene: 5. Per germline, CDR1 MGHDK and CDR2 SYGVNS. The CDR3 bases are TGTGCCAGCGCCCGGACAGGGACCTACGAGCAGTACTTC. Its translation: CASARTGTYEQYF.

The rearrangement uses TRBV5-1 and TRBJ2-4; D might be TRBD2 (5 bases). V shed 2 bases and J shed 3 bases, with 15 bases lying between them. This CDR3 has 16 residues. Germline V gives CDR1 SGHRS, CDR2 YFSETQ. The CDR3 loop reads CASSFGRDRGKNIQYF. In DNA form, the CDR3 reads TGCGCCAGCAGCTTTGGCCGAGACCGGGGCAAAAACATTCAGTACTTC.

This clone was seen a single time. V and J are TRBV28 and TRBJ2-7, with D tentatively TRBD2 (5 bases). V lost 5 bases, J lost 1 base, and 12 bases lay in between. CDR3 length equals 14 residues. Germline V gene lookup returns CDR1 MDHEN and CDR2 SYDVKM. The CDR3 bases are TGTGCCAGCAGTCCTCGGGATAGATCCTACGAGCAGTACTTC. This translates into CASSPRDRSYEQYF.

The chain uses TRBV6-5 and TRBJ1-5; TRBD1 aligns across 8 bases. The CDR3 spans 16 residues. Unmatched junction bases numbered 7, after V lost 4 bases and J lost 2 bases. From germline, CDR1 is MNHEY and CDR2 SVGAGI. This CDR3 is CASSSRDRGGNQPQHF. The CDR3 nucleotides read TGTGCCAGCAGTTCCCGAGACAGGGGAGGCAATCAGCCCCAGCATTTT.

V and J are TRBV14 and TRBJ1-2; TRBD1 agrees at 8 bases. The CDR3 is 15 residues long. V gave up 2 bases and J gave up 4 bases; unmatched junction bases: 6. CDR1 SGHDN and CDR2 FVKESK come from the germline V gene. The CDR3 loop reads CASSQSGGSGYGYTF. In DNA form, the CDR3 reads TGTGCCAGCAGCCAATCAGGGGGCTCCGGCTATGGCTACACCTTC. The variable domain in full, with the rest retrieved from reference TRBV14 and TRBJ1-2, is EAGVTQFPSHSVIEKGQTVTLRCDPISGHDNLYWYRRVMGKEIKFLLHFVKESKQDESGMPNNRFLAERTGGTYSTLKVQPAELEDSGVYFCASSQSGGSGYGYTFGSGTRLTVV.

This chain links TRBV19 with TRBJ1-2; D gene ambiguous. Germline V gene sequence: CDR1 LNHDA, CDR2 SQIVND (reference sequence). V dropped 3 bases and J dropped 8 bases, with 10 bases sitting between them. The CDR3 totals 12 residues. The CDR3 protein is CASSIFDGGYTF. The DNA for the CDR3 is TGTGCCAGTAGTATTTTTGACGGGGGCTACACCTTC.

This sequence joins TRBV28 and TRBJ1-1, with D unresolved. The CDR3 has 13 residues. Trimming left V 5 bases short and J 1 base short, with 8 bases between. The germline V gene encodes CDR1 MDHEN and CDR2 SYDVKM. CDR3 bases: TGTGCCAGCAGTCCGACAAGGAACACTGAAGCTTTCTTT. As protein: CASSPTRNTEAFF. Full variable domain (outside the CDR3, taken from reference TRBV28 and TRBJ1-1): DVKVTQSSRYLVKRTGEKVFLECVQDMDHENMFWYRQDPGLGLRLIYFSYDVKMKEKGDIPEGYSVSREKKERFSLILESASTNQTSMYLCASSPTRNTEAFFGQGTRLTVV.

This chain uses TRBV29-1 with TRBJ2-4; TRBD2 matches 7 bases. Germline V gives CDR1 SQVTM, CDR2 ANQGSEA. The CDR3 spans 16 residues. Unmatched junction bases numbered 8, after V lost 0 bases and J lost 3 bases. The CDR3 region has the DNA TGCAGCGTTGAAGATTGGCAGCGGGGAGACAAAAACATTCAGTACTTC. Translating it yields CSVEDWQRGDKNIQYF. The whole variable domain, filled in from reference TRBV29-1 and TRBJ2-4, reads SAVISQKPSRDICQRGTSLTIQCQVDSQVTMMFWYRQQPGQSLTLIATANQGSEATYESGFVIDKFPISRPNLTFSTLTVSNMSPEDSSIYLCSVEDWQRGDKNIQYFGAGTRLSVL.

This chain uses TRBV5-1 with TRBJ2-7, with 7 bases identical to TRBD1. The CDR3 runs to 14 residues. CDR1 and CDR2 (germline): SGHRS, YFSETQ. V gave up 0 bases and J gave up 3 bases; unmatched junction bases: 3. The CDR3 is CASSLEGQIYEQYF. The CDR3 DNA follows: TGCGCCAGCAGCTTGGAGGGACAGATCTACGAGCAGTACTTC. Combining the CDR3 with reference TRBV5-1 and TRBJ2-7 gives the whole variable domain KAGVTQTPRYLIKTRGQQVTLSCSPISGHRSVSWYQQTPGQGLQFLFEYFSETQRNKGNFPGRFSGRQFSNSRSEMNVSTLELGDSALYLCASSLEGQIYEQYFGPGTRLTVT.

CDR3 in DNA: TGTGCCAGCAGTCTTCTCAGGGGGACTGAAGCTTTCTTT. Translating gives CASSLLRGTEAFF. The genes are TRBV6-5 and TRBJ1-1; 7 nucleotides agree with TRBD1. Trimming removed 5 bases from V and 5 bases from J; junction bases left unmatched: 5. Germline-derived CDR1 and CDR2 are MNHEY and SVGAGI. The CDR3 runs 13 residues.

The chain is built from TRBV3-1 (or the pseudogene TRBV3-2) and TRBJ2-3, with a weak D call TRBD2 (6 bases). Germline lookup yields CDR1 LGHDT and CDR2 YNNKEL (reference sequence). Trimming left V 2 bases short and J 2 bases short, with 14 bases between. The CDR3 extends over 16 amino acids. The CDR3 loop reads CASSQNLALPTDTQYF. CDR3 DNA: TGTGCCAGCAGCCAAAATCTAGCGCTCCCCACAGATACGCAGTATTTT.

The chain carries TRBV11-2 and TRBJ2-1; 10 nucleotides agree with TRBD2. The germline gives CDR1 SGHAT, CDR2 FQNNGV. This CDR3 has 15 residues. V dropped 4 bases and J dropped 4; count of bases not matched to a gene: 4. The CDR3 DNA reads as TGTGCCAGCAGCTCCCTAGCGGGGGAGTACAATGAGCAGTTCTTC. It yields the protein CASSSLAGEYNEQFF.

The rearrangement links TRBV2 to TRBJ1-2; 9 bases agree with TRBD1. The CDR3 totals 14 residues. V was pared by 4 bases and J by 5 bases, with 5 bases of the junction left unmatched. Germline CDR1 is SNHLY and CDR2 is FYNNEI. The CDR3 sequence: CASSGDRGFYGYTF. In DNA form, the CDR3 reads TGTGCCAGCAGTGGTGACAGGGGGTTTTATGGCTACACCTTC.

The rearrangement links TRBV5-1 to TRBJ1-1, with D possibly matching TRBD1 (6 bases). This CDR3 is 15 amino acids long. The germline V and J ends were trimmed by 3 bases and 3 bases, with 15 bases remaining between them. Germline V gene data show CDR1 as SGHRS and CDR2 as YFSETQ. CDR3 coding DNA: TGCGCCAGCAGCTCAACCGGGGGGGCGGACACTGAAGCTTTCTTT. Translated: CASSSTGGADTEAFF.

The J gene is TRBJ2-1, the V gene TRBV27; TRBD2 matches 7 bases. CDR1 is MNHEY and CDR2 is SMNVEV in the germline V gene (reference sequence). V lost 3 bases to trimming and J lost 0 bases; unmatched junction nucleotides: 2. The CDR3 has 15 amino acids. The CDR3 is CASSFGGSSYNEQFF. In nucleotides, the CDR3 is TGTGCCAGCAGTTTTGGCGGGAGCTCCTACAATGAGCAGTTCTTC.

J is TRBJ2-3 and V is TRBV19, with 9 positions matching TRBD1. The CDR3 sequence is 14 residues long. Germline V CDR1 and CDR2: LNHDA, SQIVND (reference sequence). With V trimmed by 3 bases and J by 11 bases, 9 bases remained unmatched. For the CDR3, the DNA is TGTGCCAGTAGTATCGGGACAGGGAGTACGGTGCAGTATTTT. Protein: CASSIGTGSTVQYF.